The entry below gives a single TCR beta chain sequence along with its context. Its matching antigen is unknown. Trimming took 4 bases from V and 7 from J; bases not matched to a gene: 9. The germline V gene encodes CDR1 SGHAT and CDR2 FQNNGV. This CDR3 comprises 16 residues. This PCR relied on a set of 60 Vbeta primers and 13 Jbeta primers. Profiled with immunoSEQ multiplex PCR; TCRdb holds only in-frame clones, not every one. The sample's table shows some 52,000 clones. The data belong to a study of cytomegalovirus exposure and HLA in healthy donors. General study findings and limits: Cytomegalovirus status was reportedly diagnosed by the classifier with high specificity and sensitivity.

Donors consisted of healthy bone marrow donors. The V call is TRBV11-2, the J call TRBJ2-2, with TRBD1 identical over 10 bases. Sample: PBMCs. The sequence derives from a woman aged 55-70 years in good health and CMV-seropositive. In DNA, the CDR3 is TGTGCCAGCAGCTCTGAACCGGGGACAGGGGTCGGGGAGCTGTTTTTT. Translation: CASSSEPGTGVGELFF.